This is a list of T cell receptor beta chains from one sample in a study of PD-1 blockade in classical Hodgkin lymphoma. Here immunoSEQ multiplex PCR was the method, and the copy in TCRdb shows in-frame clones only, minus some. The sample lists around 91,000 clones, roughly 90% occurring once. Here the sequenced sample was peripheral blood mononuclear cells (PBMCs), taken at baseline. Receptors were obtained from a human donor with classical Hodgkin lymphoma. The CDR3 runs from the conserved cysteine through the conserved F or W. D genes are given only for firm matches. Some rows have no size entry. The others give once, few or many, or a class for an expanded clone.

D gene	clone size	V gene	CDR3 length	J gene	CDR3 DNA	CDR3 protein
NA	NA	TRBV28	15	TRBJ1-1	TGTGCCAGCAGTTTCCGTAGGGGATTGAACACTGAAGCTTTCTTT	CASSFRRGLNTEAFF
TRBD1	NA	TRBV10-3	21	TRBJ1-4	TGTGCCATCAGTGACCCACCAGGGGTCCGGAGGGGGGACAGAGGGGAGGAAAAACTGTTTTTT	CAISDPPGVRRGDRGEEKLFF
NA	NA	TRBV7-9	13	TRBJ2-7	TGTGCCAGCAGCGGAGGCAACCTCGCCGAGCAGTACTTC	CASSGGNLAEQYF
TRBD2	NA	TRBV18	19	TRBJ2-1	TGTGCCAGCTCACCACGGGGGACTAGCGGGAGGAAGGGTTACAATGAGCAGTTCTTC	CASSPRGTSGRKGYNEQFF
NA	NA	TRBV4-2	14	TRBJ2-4	TGTGCCAGCAGCCAAGATCTGCCCAGTAACATTCAGTACTTC	CASSQDLPSNIQYF
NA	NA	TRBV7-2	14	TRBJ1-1	TGTGCCAGCAGCCCCTCCGGGGTGAACACTGAAGCTTTCTTT	CASSPSGVNTEAFF
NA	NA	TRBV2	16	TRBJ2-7	TGTGCCAGCAGTGAAGCGGGCCCATGGCCCTCCTACGAGCAGTACTTC	CASSEAGPWPSYEQYF
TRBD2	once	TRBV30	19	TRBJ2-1	TGTGCCTGGTCCCACGGGACTAGCGGGAGCCAGCTCCGGTACAATGAGCAGTTCTTC	CAWSHGTSGSQLRYNEQFF
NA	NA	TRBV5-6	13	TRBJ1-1	TGTGCCAGCAGCTTGATAGCAGCCACTGAAGCTTTCTTT	CASSLIAATEAFF
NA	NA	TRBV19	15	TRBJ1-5	TGTGCCAGTAGTATTCAGGGCTCGGGCAATCAGCCCCAGCATTTT	CASSIQGSGNQPQHF
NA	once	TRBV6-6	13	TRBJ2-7	TGTGCCAGCAGGTCCGAACAAGCTACCGAGCAGTACTTC	CASRSEQATEQYF
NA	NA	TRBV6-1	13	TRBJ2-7	TGTGCCAGCAGTGAACCCCCCGGACAGGAGCAGTACTTC	CASSEPPGQEQYF
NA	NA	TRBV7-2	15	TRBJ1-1	TGTGCCAGCAGCAATTCGGGAAAAATGAACACTGAAGCTTTCTTT	CASSNSGKMNTEAFF
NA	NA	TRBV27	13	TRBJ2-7	TGTGCCAGCAGTCCTACTGAACTCTACGAGCAGTACTTC	CASSPTELYEQYF
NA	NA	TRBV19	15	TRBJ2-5	TGTGCCAGTAGTATTGGAGACCGGTGGGGAGAGACCCAGTACTTC	CASSIGDRWGETQYF
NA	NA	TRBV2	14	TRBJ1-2	TGTGCCAGCAGTGAATTTAGGGCGGTATATGGCTACACCTTC	CASSEFRAVYGYTF
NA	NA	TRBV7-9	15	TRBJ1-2	TGTGCCAGCAGCCCTTTAAAAACAGCTAACTATGGCTACACCTTC	CASSPLKTANYGYTF
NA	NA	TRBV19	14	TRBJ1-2	TGTGCCAGTAGTATTTACTGGGGAAACTATGGCTACACCTTC	CASSIYWGNYGYTF
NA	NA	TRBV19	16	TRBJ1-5	TGTGCCAGTAGTTCATGGGGCAGTATGAGCAATCAGCCCCAGCATTTT	CASSSWGSMSNQPQHF
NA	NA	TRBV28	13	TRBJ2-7	TGTGCCAGTAGTCCCGGGAGCTCCTACGAGCAGTACTTC	CASSPGSSYEQYF
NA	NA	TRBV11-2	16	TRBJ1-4	TGTGCCAGCAGCTTAAGGCAGGGAGGGGGTAATGAAAAACTGTTTTTT	CASSLRQGGGNEKLFF
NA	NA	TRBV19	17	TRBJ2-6	TGTGCCAGTAGTATGGCCCTTCTAGGCTCCGGGGCCAACGTCCTGACTTTC	CASSMALLGSGANVLTF
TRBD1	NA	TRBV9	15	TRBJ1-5	TGTGCCAGCAGCGTAGGAGAGGGGGCGCATCAGCCCCAGCATTTT	CASSVGEGAHQPQHF
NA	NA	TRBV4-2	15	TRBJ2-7	TGTGCCAGCAGCCAATATGACGGGCGCTCCTACGAGCAGTACTTC	CASSQYDGRSYEQYF
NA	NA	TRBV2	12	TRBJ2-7	TGTGCCAGCGGGAGGGGGTTCTACGAGCAGTACTTC	CASGRGFYEQYF
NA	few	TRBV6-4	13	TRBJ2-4	TGTGCCAGCAGTGCCCGGGATGAGGACATTCAGTACTTC	CASSARDEDIQYF
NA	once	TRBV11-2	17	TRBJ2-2	TGTGCCAGCAGCTTAGGCGAGGGTGTCTTGGACACCGGGGAGCTGTTTTTT	CASSLGEGVLDTGELFF
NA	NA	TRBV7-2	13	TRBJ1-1	TGTGCCAGCAGAAGGGGACCCGGAGGTGAAGCTTTCTTT	CASRRGPGGEAFF